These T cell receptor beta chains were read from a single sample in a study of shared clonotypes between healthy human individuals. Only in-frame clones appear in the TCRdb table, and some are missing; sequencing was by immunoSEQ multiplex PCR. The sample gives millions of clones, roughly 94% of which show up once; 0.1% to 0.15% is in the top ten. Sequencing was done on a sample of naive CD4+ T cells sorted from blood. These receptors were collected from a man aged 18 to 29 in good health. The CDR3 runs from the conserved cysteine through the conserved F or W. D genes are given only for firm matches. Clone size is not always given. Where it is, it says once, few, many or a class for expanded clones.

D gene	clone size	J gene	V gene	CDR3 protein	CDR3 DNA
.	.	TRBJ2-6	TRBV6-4	CASGMGLAPSSGANVLTF	TGTGCCAGCGGCATGGGCCTAGCGCCGAGCTCTGGGGCCAACGTCCTGACTTTC
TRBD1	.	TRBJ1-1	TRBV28	CASSLASTGGETEAFF	TGTGCCAGCAGTTTAGCCTCGACAGGGGGCGAAACCGAAGCTTTCTTT
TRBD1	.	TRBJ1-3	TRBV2	CASSGTGTSGNTIYF	TGTGCCAGCAGTGGGACAGGGACCTCTGGAAACACCATATATTTT
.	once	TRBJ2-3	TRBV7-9	CASSLARTPSTDTQYF	TGTGCCAGCAGCTTAGCGAGGACGCCCAGCACAGATACGCAGTATTTT
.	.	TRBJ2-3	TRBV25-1	CASSVGGGGDTQYF	TGTGCCAGCAGTGTAGGAGGAGGGGGAGATACGCAGTATTTT
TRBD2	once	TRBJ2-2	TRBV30	CAWKPSGSFGELFF	TGTGCCTGGAAGCCTAGCGGGAGTTTCGGGGAGCTGTTTTTT
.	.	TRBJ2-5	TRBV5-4	CASSPSSDRPQETQYF	TGTGCCAGCAGCCCGAGTAGCGACAGACCTCAAGAGACCCAGTACTTC
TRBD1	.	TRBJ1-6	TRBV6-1	CASSAGQVYNSPLHF	TGTGCCAGCAGTGCGGGACAGGTCTATAATTCACCCCTCCACTTT
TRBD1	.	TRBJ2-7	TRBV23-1	CASSHPQGAEDEQYF	TGCGCCAGCAGTCACCCTCAGGGGGCAGAGGACGAGCAGTACTTC
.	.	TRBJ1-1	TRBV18	CASSRVVDTEAFF	TGTGCCAGCTCTAGAGTTGTGGACACTGAAGCTTTCTTT
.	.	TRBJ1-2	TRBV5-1	CASSLAQGPTYGYTF	TGCGCCAGCAGCTTGGCCCAGGGCCCCACCTATGGCTACACCTTC
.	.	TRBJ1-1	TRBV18	CASSPSRFSEAFF	TGTGCCAGCTCACCTTCCAGGTTTTCTGAAGCTTTCTTT
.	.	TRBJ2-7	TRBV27	CASSSTSGGRYEQYF	TGTGCCAGCAGTAGCACTTCAGGGGGGCGTTACGAGCAGTACTTC
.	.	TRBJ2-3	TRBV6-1	CASSGHRTYSTDTQYF	TGTGCCAGCAGTGGCCACCGGACTTATAGCACAGATACGCAGTATTTT
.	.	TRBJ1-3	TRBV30	CAWSAIFSGNTIYF	TGTGCCTGGAGTGCCATATTCTCTGGAAACACCATATATTTT
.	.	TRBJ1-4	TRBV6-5	CASSITGATNEKLFF	TGTGCCAGCAGTATCACAGGCGCAACTAATGAAAAACTGTTTTTT
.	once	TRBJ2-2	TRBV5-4	CASSLIGEDGELFF	TGTGCCAGCAGCTTGATTGGTGAGGACGGGGAGCTGTTTTTT